The following is a TCR beta chain sequence with its context. It has no known antigen specificity. Base-call qualities are not available, and no considerably larger clone is one nucleotide away. This sample was included in a study of shared clonotypes between healthy human individuals (dated by TCRdb to 2020 to 2021). Context from the whole study: Two women and a few men aged 18 to 49 years were included in the cohort. For each donor, three plates each were used for CD4 naive and CD4 memory, two plates were used for CD8 naive, and one plate was used for CD8 memory. To estimate repertoire size and how much clonotypes are shared between individuals, the study performed deep sequencing of blood TCR repertoires from five healthy adults. Different laboratories and diverse techniques were used to prepare libraries and sequence TCR repertoires, to increase sequencing depth and limit assay-specific biases. Between about 0.8 and 9 billion PBMCs per donor were obtained by leukapheresis.

CD8 naive samples consisted of CD45RO-negative cells that were positively selected for CCR7, yielding a CD45RA+CCR7+ population without TemRA cells. The donors were healthy, HIV-negative adults with no recently reported acute infections or vaccinations. Every donor was a Caucasian adult living in Nashville, Tennessee, USA. Blood was obtained by leukapheresis, after which PBMCs were separated by Ficoll-Histopaque density gradient centrifugation and cryopreserved in liquid nitrogen vapor phase. Analytical flow cytometry was used to check the purity and quantity of each magnetically sorted T cell population. From each sorted fraction, genomic DNA was isolated and quantified by UV absorbance on a Nanodrop 2000c. TCR CDR3 regions were amplified from genomic DNA by multiplex PCR using the deep immunoSEQ assay. Extracted genomic DNA from each cell subset was spread evenly across all wells of several immunoSEQ 96-well plates, with each plate serving as a replicate. For sorted subsets, each replicate PCR was loaded with roughly 0.2 ug genomic DNA, equivalent to 30,000 or so T cell genomes. Purified libraries were measured with a Qubit 3.0 fluorometer, size-checked on a Bioanalyzer 2100, and measured again with the KAPA Library Quantification kit. Every immunoSEQ 96-well plate was sequenced on a dedicated single-read 150-cycle Illumina NextSeq 550 flow cell. The study's own analysis went as follows. The immunoSEQ output contained only junctional sequences without quality scores, so filtering could not match that applied to full-length reads. Sequences were annotated with PyIR, a Python wrapper for IgBLAST v1.9, and V/J genes and CDR3 were assigned using IMGT germline references. Any read was removed if the V/J assignment was weak (E-value above 1e-6), the CDR3 was missing, or the read contained stop codons, out-of-frame junctions, or ambiguous translated residues. V3J clonotypes were defined by identical inferred V gene, J gene, and CDR3 amino acid sequence. Percentage overlap between repertoires was calculated by dividing the number of shared unique clonotypes by the size of the smaller repertoire. Three approaches were used to assess repertoire richness: RTK rarefaction, the Chao1 estimator, and Recon v2.1 estimates of unobserved clonotypes. OLGA was used to compute generation probabilities for all TCRbeta clonotypes that the gDNA method yielded from a handful of donors. The clones in this table, taken by TCRdb from immuneACCESS, are in-frame only. Not every clone is retained; where verified, under half of the shortfall comes from an unresolved V gene, and the cause of the rest is unknown. V, J and clone size are taken as reported in that table, and D and trimming were inferred from the DNA itself. Present in this sample are 800,000 to 950,000 clones, about 96% of which were seen just once. About 0.22% of the sample is held by the ten biggest clonotypes.

The study at large found these results: Higher generation probabilities were observed for clonotypes shared by all four sorted-subset donors than for non-shared clonotypes. The small number of donors limited the genetic and exposure-history diversity represented. Sharing across a few donors was observed for around 5% of naive CD4, over 3% of naive CD8, 2% to 2.5% of memory CD4, and about 0.38% of memory CD8 clonotypes. Pairwise subsampling led to the expectation that sequencing depth would affect the degree of clonotype sharing among donors. Naive subsets generally had larger estimated clonotype richness than memory subsets. Sampling was restricted to blood, and TCR repertoires in tissue are likely to differ from TCR repertoires in blood. Even with the large sequencing depth, rarefaction of the sorted-subset datasets indicated that sequencing was incomplete.

Sample: naive CD8+ T cells sorted from blood. The intended sense of this specimen's cell subset or site label: CD45RA+CCR7+. This receptor was identified in a man in his thirties or forties in good health.

CDR3 protein: CASSSRTGTRPYNEQFF. The DNA reads as follows: TGTGCCAGCAGTTCGCGGACAGGGACTCGGCCCTACAATGAGCAGTTCTTC. The chain couples TRBV28 to TRBJ2-1, with 8 bases in between that match TRBD1. Taken from the germline V gene, the CDR1 and CDR2 loops are MDHEN and SYDVKM. V is cut back by 4 bases and J by 2 bases, with 10 bases in the junction unmatched. The CDR3 runs 17 amino acids, cysteine and phenylalanine included. The DNA shown is the 51-base CDR3, in frame from base 1.